This T cell receptor (beta chain) was recovered during a study of blood T cell repertoires in COVID-19. Study-wide context: Donors in the United States, Italy and Spain gave samples during acute or convalescent COVID-19.

Per the germline V gene, CDR1 is MDHEN and CDR2 is SYDVKM. The CDR3 has 18 residues. V dropped 1 base and J dropped 5 bases, with 21 bases sitting between them. Clones were sequenced by immunoSEQ multiplex PCR, and TCRdb holds only the in-frame ones, with some missing. The data show 130,000 to 150,000 clones, approximately 90% seen once. The sequence was obtained from a young man with COVID-19, enrolled during active disease. The chain couples TRBV28 to TRBJ2-1, with TRBD2 as a possible D gene (5 bases). The sequenced material came from peripheral blood. CDR3 coding DNA: TGTGCCAGCAGTTTATTGACCTTAAAGGCAGCGGTAGACAATGAGCAGTTCTTC. As protein: CASSLLTLKAAVDNEQFF.